These 23 T cell receptor beta chains share one sample of origin, sequenced in a study of blood T cell repertoires in COVID-19. The protocol was immunoSEQ multiplex PCR, while the TCRdb copy is restricted to in-frame clones and leaves out a portion. Among roughly 70,000 clones listed, about 93% were seen once. Sequencing used peripheral blood. Source of these receptors: a human donor in a cohort sampled during active COVID-19.

J is TRBJ2-7 and V is TRBV11-1; D is perhaps TRBD1 (5 bases). The CDR3 runs to 15 residues. Germline V gene lookup returns CDR1 SGHAT and CDR2 FQDESV (reference sequence). V was trimmed by 1 base and J by 2 bases, leaving 12 bases between them. In DNA form, the CDR3 reads TGTGCCAGCAGCTTAGTCCCAGGGTTACCCTACGAGCAGTACTTC. Translated, it gives CASSLVPGLPYEQYF. Full variable domain (missing parts from reference TRBV11-1 and TRBJ2-7): EAEVAQSPRYKITEKSQAVAFWCDPISGHATLYWYRQILGQGPELLVQFQDESVVDDSQLPKDRFSAERLKGVDSTLKIQPAELGDSAMYLCASSLVPGLPYEQYFGPGTRLTVT.

The J gene is TRBJ1-2, the V gene TRBV30; D not certain. Germline CDR1 GTSNPN, CDR2 SVGIG (reference sequence). The CDR3 is made up of 13 amino acids. The V gene lost 4 bases and the J gene lost 0 bases, with 9 bases spanning the gap. The CDR3 bases are TGTGCCTGGATCACAGCAGCTAACTATGGCTACACCTTC. It is translated as CAWITAANYGYTF.

Here the CDR3 reads CASSETGVNQPQHF. As DNA, the CDR3 is TGCGCCAGCAGTGAGACGGGGGTTAATCAGCCCCAGCATTTT. The V and J genes are TRBV10-2 and TRBJ1-5, with a possible D match to TRBD1 (5 bases). CDR3 length equals 14 residues. Trimming took off 2 bases at V and 4 bases at J, with 9 bases between the two ends. The germline V gene encodes CDR1 WSHSY and CDR2 SAAADI.

In DNA form, the CDR3 reads TGTGCCAGCAGTGAACCCACAGGTTGGGGCTCTGGGGCCAACGTCCTGACTTTC. Encoded protein: CASSEPTGWGSGANVLTF. The rearrangement joins TRBV6-1 to TRBJ2-6; tentatively, D is TRBD1 (5 bases). Germline CDR1 MNHNS, CDR2 SASEGT. The V gene lost 2 bases and the J gene lost 0 bases, with 14 bases spanning the gap. There are 18 residues in the CDR3.

In this sample, this clone turned up once. The chain uses TRBV12-3 or TRBV12-4 and TRBJ1-1; TRBD1 might be the D (6 bases). The V end lost 2 bases, the J end lost 5 bases, and 9 bases lay between the germline ends. The CDR3 has 13 residues. The CDR3 DNA reads as TGTGCCAGCAGTTTACTGCAGGGGACTGAAGCTTTCTTT. Its protein is CASSLLQGTEAFF.

In DNA, the CDR3 is TGCGCCAGCAGCCGGACGACCCAGGGGGCTAATGAAAAACTGTTTTTT. This codes for CASSRTTQGANEKLFF. The rearrangement links TRBV4-3 to TRBJ1-4, with 7 bases lining up with TRBD1. CDR1 LGHNA and CDR2 YSLEER come from the germline V gene. J lost 3 bases, V lost 4 bases, and 8 bases had no gene match. The CDR3 is made up of 16 amino acids.

The chain joins TRBV2 to TRBJ1-5; 8 bases are shared with TRBD1. The V gene's germline CDR1 is SNHLY and CDR2 FYNNEI. V shed 3 bases and J 4 bases; nucleotides not matched to a gene: 5. This CDR3 contains 15 residues. Here the CDR3 reads CASSEWTGRNQPQHF. The CDR3 DNA sequence: TGTGCCAGCAGTGAGTGGACAGGGAGGAATCAGCCCCAGCATTTT. Variable domain in full (rest from reference TRBV2 and TRBJ1-5): EPEVTQTPSHQVTQMGQEVILRCVPISNHLYFYWYRQILGQKVEFLVSFYNNEISEKSEIFDDQFSVERPDGSNFTLKIRSTKLEDSAMYFCASSEWTGRNQPQHFGDGTRLSIL.

The count of this clone is one. The chain couples TRBV5-8 to TRBJ1-4; D might be TRBD1 (6 bases). The ends were cut back, 4 bases at V and 16 bases at J, with 14 bases in the middle. Germline V gene lookup returns CDR1 SGHTS and CDR2 YDEGEE. The CDR3 totals 11 residues. CDR3 residues: CASSADSLSFF. CDR3 in DNA: TGTGCCAGCAGCGCGGACAGTCTTTCGTTTTTT.

The chain links TRBV20-1 to TRBJ1-5; TRBD1 agrees at 7 bases. After removal of 6 bases from V and 4 bases from J, the junction contained 12 bases not matched to a gene. The CDR3 contains 15 residues. Germline lookup yields CDR1 DFQATT and CDR2 SNEGSKA (reference sequence). As DNA, the CDR3 is TGCAGTGCGAGTGCGTCAGGGGGACCGAATCAGCCCCAGCATTTT. Its translation is CSASASGGPNQPQHF.

The chain employs TRBV9 and TRBJ1-2; 10 nucleotides match TRBD1. The V segment lost 2 bases and the J segment 7 bases; nucleotides outside the gene matches: 2. Per the germline V gene, CDR1 is SGDLS and CDR2 is YYNGEE. There are 13 residues in the CDR3. Here the CDR3 DNA reads TGTGCCAGCAGCGTGACAGGGGGCGGTGGCTACACCTTC. Its protein is CASSVTGGGGYTF.

This clone has only one observation. This chain connects TRBV6-2 or TRBV6-3 to TRBJ2-7; 12 bases match TRBD1. Trimming removed 7 bases from V and 7 bases from J; junction bases left unmatched: 8. CDR3 length equals 14 residues. Germline V gives CDR1 MNHEY, CDR2 SVGEGT. CDR3 sequence: CASNPGQGAREQYF. CDR3 in DNA: TGTGCCAGCAACCCGGGACAGGGGGCAAGAGAGCAGTACTTC.

This chain connects TRBV5-1 to TRBJ2-7; 8 bases map to TRBD2. V dropped 5 bases and J dropped 6; count of bases not matched to a gene: 13. The CDR3 contains 15 residues. CDR1 and CDR2 from the germline V gene are SGHRS and YFSETQ. The CDR3 reads CASRSTGTRSGEQYF. The CDR3 DNA follows: TGCGCCAGCAGGTCAACCGGGACTAGGAGCGGCGAGCAGTACTTC.

The V and J genes are TRBV5-1 and TRBJ2-7, with 8 bases lining up with TRBD2. Germline lookup yields CDR1 SGHRS and CDR2 YFSETQ. This CDR3 region has 13 residues. With 2 bases clipped from V and 12 bases from J, the junction kept 10 bases outside the gene matches. CDR3 sequence: CASSFGLAGAVYF. The CDR3 DNA sequence: TGCGCCAGCAGCTTCGGGCTAGCGGGTGCCGTGTACTTC.

CDR3 sequence (DNA): TGTGCCAGAAGCCCCGAACGGGAACTAACCGGGGGAAACACCATATATTTT. Amino acids: CARSPERELTGGNTIYF. V gene TRBV7-5 combines with J gene TRBJ1-3. TRBV7-5 is deemed a pseudogene. The CDR3 totals 17 residues.

The chain recombines TRBV11-2 with TRBJ2-7; possible D gene TRBD1, 6 bases. The CDR3 consists of 14 residues. The V and J ends lost 1 base and 4 bases respectively, with 11 bases between them. Per germline, CDR1 SGHAT and CDR2 FQNNGV. CDR3: CASSLGTGKYEQYF. For the CDR3, the DNA is TGTGCCAGCAGCTTAGGAACAGGGAAATACGAGCAGTACTTC.

This chain links TRBV25-1 with TRBJ1-2; no firm D call. This CDR3 comprises 15 residues. V dropped 3 bases and J dropped 4 bases, with 15 bases sitting between them. Germline lookup yields CDR1 MGHDK and CDR2 SYGVNS. CDR3 amino acids: CASSDPGNVGYGYTF. CDR3 sequence (DNA): TGTGCCAGCAGTGATCCGGGAAACGTAGGCTATGGCTACACCTTC.

The rearrangement joins TRBV6-4 to TRBJ1-3, with 8 bases fitting TRBD1. Trimming took 4 bases from V and 0 from J; bases not matched to a gene: 5. CDR1 and CDR2 from the germline V gene are MRHNA and SNTAGT. The CDR3 contains 16 residues. The CDR3 region is CASSVLQGASGNTIYF. The CDR3 nucleotides are TGTGCCAGCAGTGTTCTCCAGGGGGCCTCTGGAAACACCATATATTTT.

The chain has TRBV11-2 and TRBJ2-3; 10 bases map to TRBD1. Unmatched junction bases numbered 16, after V lost 7 bases and J lost 3 bases. Germline V CDR1 and CDR2: SGHAT, FQNNGV. The CDR3 sequence is 18 residues long. The CDR3 DNA follows: TGTGCCAGCACCTCAACCAAGGGGCGGGACAGGGGAACAGATACGCAGTATTTT. Translation gives CASTSTKGRDRGTDTQYF.

This clone has just one count. The chain recombines TRBV9 with TRBJ1-4; D is undetermined. The CDR3 runs 13 residues. With 2 bases removed from V and 8 bases from J, the gap between germline ends came to 10 bases. Germline V lookup: CDR1 SGDLS, CDR2 YYNGEE. The CDR3 sequence is CASSVAGSEKLFF. The CDR3 nucleotides read TGTGCCAGCAGCGTGGCCGGGTCCGAAAAACTGTTTTTT.

This clone was detected once. This chain links TRBV19 with TRBJ1-3; D is ambiguous. V gave up 5 bases and J gave up 4 bases, with 12 bases separating them. Germline-derived CDR1 and CDR2 are LNHDA and SQIVND (reference sequence). The CDR3 extends over 14 amino acids. The CDR3 is CASSGRRAGNTIYF. CDR3 sequence (DNA): TGTGCCAGTAGTGGCAGGAGGGCAGGAAACACCATATATTTT.

This sequence joins TRBV2 and TRBJ1-5, with TRBD1 identical over 7 bases. The V and J ends lost 0 bases and 8 bases, in that order; junction bases with no gene match: 13. CDR1 and CDR2 from the germline V gene are SNHLY and FYNNEI. The CDR3 consists of 17 residues. CDR3 nucleotide sequence: TGTGCCAGCAGTGAAGCGAAGATAGGGGGCGGTTTAGAGCCCCAGCATTTT. Encoded protein: CASSEAKIGGGLEPQHF.

A single count supports this clone. The DNA of the CDR3 is TGCGCCAGCAGCCAAGCAACCTACAGGGAAGGCGTACGACTGACTAATGAAAAACTGTTTTTT. Translation gives CASSQATYREGVRLTNEKLFF. This sequence joins TRBV4-1 and TRBJ1-4; perhaps TRBD1 as D (6 bases). V lost 1 base and J 2 bases, leaving 26 bases between the germline ends. The CDR3 has 21 residues. Germline CDR1 and CDR2: MGHRA and YSYEKL.

The V gene is TRBV19, the J gene TRBJ1-6, with a weak D call TRBD1 (5 bases). CDR1 is LNHDA, CDR2 SQIVND, per germline (reference sequence). The CDR3 sequence is 16 residues long. Trimming pared 3 bases from V and 3 bases from J, leaving 12 bases between. The CDR3 loop reads CASSISTGVYNSPLHF. CDR3 bases: TGTGCCAGTAGTATTAGTACAGGCGTCTATAATTCACCCCTCCACTTT.